This TCR beta chain appears in the sequencing data of a study of cytomegalovirus exposure and HLA in healthy donors. The PCR had 60 Vbeta and 13 Jbeta primers. Measured with immunoSEQ multiplex PCR; TCRdb has only the in-frame clones, and not every one. Seen here are 170,000 or so clones, around 82% observed once, and the top ten hold around 0.37%. Germline values: CDR1 SGHTA, CDR2 FQGNSA. Trimming pared 1 base from V and 7 bases from J, leaving 15 bases between. This CDR3 has 15 residues. Sequencing was carried out using PBMCs. The rearrangement joins TRBV7-2 to TRBJ2-3; D remains unclear. The sequence was obtained from a boy aged 2 to 10 in good health and CMV-seronegative. Here the CDR3 DNA reads TGTGCCAGCAGCTTAGAAGCATATTCGGTAAATACGCAGTATTTT. Its protein product is CASSLEAYSVNTQYF. Full variable domain (missing parts from reference TRBV7-2 and TRBJ2-3): GAGVSQSPSNKVTEKGKDVELRCDPISGHTALYWYRQSLGQGLEFLIYFQGNSAPDKSGLPSDRFSAERTGGSVSTLTIQRTQQEDSAVYLCASSLEAYSVNTQYFGPGTRLTVL.